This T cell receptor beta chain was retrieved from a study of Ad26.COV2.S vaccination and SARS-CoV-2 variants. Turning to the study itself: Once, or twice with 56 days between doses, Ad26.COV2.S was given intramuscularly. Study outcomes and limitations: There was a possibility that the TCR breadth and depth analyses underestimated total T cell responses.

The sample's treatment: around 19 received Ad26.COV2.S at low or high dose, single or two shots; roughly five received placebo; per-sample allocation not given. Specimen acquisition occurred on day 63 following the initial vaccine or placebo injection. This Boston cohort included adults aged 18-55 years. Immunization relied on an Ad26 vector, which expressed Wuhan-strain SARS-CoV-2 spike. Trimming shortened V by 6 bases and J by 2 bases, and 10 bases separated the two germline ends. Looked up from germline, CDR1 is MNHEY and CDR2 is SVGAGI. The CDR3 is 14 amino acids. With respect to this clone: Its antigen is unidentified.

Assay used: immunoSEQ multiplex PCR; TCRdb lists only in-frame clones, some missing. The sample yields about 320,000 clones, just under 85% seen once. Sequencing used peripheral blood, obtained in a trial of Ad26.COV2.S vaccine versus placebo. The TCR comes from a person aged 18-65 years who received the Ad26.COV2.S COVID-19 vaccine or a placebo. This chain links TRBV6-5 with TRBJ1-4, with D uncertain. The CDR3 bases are TGTGCCAGCAGCCCCGGTTGGACTAATGAAAAACTGTTTTTT. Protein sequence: CASSPGWTNEKLFF.